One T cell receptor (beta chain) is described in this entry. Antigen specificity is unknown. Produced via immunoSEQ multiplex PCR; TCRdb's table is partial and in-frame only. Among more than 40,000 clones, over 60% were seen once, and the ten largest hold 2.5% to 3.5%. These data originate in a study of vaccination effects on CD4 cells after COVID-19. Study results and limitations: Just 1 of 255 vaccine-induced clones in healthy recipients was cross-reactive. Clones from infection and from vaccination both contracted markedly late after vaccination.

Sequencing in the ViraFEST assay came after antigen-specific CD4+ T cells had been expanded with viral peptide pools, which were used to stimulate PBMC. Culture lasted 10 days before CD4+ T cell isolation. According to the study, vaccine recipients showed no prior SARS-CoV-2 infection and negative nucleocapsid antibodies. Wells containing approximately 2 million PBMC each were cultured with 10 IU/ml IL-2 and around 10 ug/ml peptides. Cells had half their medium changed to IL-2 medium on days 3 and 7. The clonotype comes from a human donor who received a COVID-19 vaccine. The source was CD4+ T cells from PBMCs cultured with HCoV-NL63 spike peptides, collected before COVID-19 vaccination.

CDR3 in amino acids: CASTGTPGGIQYF. The DNA for the CDR3 is TGTGCCAGTACTGGGACCCCAGGTGGCATTCAGTACTTC. V gene TRBV19 combines with J gene TRBJ2-4; tentatively, D is TRBD1 or TRBD2 (5 bases each). The V gene lost 7 bases and the J gene lost 9 bases, with 16 bases spanning the gap. This CDR3 contains 13 residues. Germline values: CDR1 LNHDA, CDR2 SQIVND (reference sequence).